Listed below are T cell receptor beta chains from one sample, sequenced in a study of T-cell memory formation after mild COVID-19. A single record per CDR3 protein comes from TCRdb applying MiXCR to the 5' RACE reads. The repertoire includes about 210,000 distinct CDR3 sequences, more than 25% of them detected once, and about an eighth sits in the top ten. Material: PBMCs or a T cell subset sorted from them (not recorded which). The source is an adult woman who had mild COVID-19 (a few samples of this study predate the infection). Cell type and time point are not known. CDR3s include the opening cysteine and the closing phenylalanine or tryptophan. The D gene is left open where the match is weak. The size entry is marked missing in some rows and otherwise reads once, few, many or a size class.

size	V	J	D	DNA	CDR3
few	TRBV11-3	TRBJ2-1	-	TGTGCCAGCAGCCCGGCGGGTGCGGCTGAGCAGTTCTTC	CASSPAGAAEQFF
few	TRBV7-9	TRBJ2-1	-	TGTGCCAGCAGCTTAGATGCTCTTGGTGAGCAGTTCTTC	CASSLDALGEQFF
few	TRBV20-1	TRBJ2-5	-	TGCAGTGCTAGAGATGTGACAGGCAAAGAGACCCAGTACTTC	CSARDVTGKETQYF
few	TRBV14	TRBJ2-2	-	TGTGCCAGCAGCCCGGGAGCGTACAGGGTGAACACCGGGGAGCTGTTTTTT	CASSPGAYRVNTGELFF
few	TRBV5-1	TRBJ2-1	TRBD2	TGCGCCAGCAGCTTGGATCCTAGCGGAGCTAGTGAGCAGTTCTTC	CASSLDPSGASEQFF
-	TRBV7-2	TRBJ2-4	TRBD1	TGTGCCAGCAGCTCATTTACAGGGGGTAACATTCAGTACTTC	CASSSFTGGNIQYF
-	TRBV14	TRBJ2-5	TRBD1	TGTGCCAGCAGCCAAGAATACTCGACAGGGAAGGAGACCCAGTACTTC	CASSQEYSTGKETQYF
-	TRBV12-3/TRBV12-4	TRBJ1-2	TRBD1	TGTGCCAGCAGTATAGGGGGCAGGGTGACGTATGGCTACACCTTC	CASSIGGRVTYGYTF
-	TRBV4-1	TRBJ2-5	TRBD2	TGCGCCAGCAGCCAAGAGGGACTAATCCAAGAGACCCAGTACTTC	CASSQEGLIQETQYF
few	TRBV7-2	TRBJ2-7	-	TGTGCCAGCAGCCCCGCCGGGACTGTCTCCTACGAGCAGTACTTC	CASSPAGTVSYEQYF
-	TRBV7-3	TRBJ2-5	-	TGTGCCAGCAGCTTAACCGTCAACCAAGAGACCCAGTACTTC	CASSLTVNQETQYF
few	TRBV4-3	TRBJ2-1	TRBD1	TGCGCCAGCAGCCAAGATGGTGGGACAGGGGGCGGCGAGCAGTTCTTC	CASSQDGGTGGGEQFF
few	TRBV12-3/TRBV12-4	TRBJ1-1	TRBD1	TGTGCCAGCAGTTTAGCGAGACAGGGAAGAGCTTTCTTT	CASSLARQGRAFF
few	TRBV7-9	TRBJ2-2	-	TGCGGGCTCACCGGGGAGCTGTTTTTT	CGLTGELFF
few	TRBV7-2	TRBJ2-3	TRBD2	TGTGCCAGCAGCTCGCGCTTTACTAGCGGGGGTACTACTAGCACAGATACGCAGTATTTT	CASSSRFTSGGTTSTDTQYF
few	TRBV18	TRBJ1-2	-	TGTGCCAGCTCACCGGCAGGGGATAACTATGGCTACACCTTC	CASSPAGDNYGYTF
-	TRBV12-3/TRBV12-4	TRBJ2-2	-	TGTGCCAGCAGTTTTTTCGGTAACACCGGGGAGCTGTTTTTT	CASSFFGNTGELFF
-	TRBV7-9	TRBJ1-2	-	TGTGCCAGCAGCTTCGGTCACGGCAGGGATGCCTATGGCTACACCTTC	CASSFGHGRDAYGYTF
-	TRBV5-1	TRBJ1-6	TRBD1	TGCGCCAGCAGTGCCAGGGGGCTTTTGTCACCCCTCCACTTT	CASSARGLLSPLHF
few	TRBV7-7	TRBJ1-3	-	TGTGCCAGCAGCTTAGGGACGCCTGGAAACACCATATATTTT	CASSLGTPGNTIYF
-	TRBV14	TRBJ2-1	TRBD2	TGTGCCAGCAGCTCCCGGACTAGCGGGAGCTCCTACAATGAGCAGTTCTTC	CASSSRTSGSSYNEQFF
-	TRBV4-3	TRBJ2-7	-	TGCGCCAGCAGCCAAGAGGGGGCGGGGCCATCCTACGAGCAGTACTTC	CASSQEGAGPSYEQYF
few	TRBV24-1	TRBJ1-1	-	TGTGCCACCAGAGATTCGGGCCCGAACACTGAAGCTTTCTTT	CATRDSGPNTEAFF
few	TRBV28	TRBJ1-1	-	TGTGCCAGCAGTCCTAGGCTCCTTGGGCCGAACACTGAAGCTTTCTTT	CASSPRLLGPNTEAFF
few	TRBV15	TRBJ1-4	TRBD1	TGTGCCACCAGCAAATGGACAGGCCCTAATGAAAAACTGTTTTTT	CATSKWTGPNEKLFF
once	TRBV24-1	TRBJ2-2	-	TGTGCCACCAGTGATTTCGGGGAGCTGTTTTTT	CATSDFGELFF
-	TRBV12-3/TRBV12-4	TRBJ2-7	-	TGTGCCAGCAGTTTCAATATCGAGGGGAGTGGATACGAGCAGTACTTC	CASSFNIEGSGYEQYF
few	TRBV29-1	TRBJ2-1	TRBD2	TGCAGCGGTTCCGGGACTAGCGGCAATGAGCAGTTCTTC	CSGSGTSGNEQFF
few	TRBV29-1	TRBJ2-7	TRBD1	TGCAGCGCGAGACAGGGACCCTACGAGCAGTACTTC	CSARQGPYEQYF
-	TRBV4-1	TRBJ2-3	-	TGCGCCAGCAGCCCCAGGGGAGATACGCAGTATTTT	CASSPRGDTQYF
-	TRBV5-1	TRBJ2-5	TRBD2	TGCGCCAGCAGCCTTAGCGGGGTCCAAGAGACCCAGTACTTC	CASSLSGVQETQYF
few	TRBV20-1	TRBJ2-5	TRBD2	TGCAGTGCTAGAGCCCCGGGACTAGCGGGAGTGTTGGAGACCCAGTACTTC	CSARAPGLAGVLETQYF
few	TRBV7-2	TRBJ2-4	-	TGTGCCAGCAGCCTACAGGGATCCGGAAACATTCAGTACTTC	CASSLQGSGNIQYF
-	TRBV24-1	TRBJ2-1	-	TGTGCCACCAGTGATTGGGACAAATCACAGGACAATGAGCAGTTCTTC	CATSDWDKSQDNEQFF
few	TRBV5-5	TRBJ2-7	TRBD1	TGTGCCAGCAGCGGAAGGACAGGGGGCGGCTACGAGCAGTACTTC	CASSGRTGGGYEQYF
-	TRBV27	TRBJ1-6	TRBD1	TGTGCCAGCAGCAACCACAGGGGGTATTTAGGTTCACCCCTCCACTTT	CASSNHRGYLGSPLHF
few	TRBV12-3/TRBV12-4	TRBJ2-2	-	TGTGCCAGTCGCAGTTCCGGGGAGCTGTTTTTT	CASRSSGELFF
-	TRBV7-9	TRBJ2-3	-	TGTGCCAGCAGCTTACGTTCCACAGGGACAGATACGCAGTATTTT	CASSLRSTGTDTQYF
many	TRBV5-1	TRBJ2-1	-	TGCGCCAGCAGCCTCGGACAGTACAATGAGCAGTTCTTC	CASSLGQYNEQFF
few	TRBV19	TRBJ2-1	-	TGTGCCAGTGCGACTGGGGGGAATGAGCAGTTCTTC	CASATGGNEQFF